What follows are 30 T cell receptor beta chains derived from one specimen sequenced in a study of technical replicates of blood from several donors. Measured with immunoSEQ multiplex PCR; TCRdb has only the in-frame clones, and not every one. The sample includes about 66,000 clones, 70% to 90% of them seen just once. The sequenced sample was PBMCs. The receptors originated from a human donor in good health. Some clones in this sample may be carry-over from other donors' samples.

The V call is TRBV5-1, the J call TRBJ1-4; 7 bases align to TRBD1. The V segment lost 0 bases and the J segment 4 bases; nucleotides outside the gene matches: 3. The CDR3 covers 15 residues. In germline, CDR1 is SGHRS, CDR2 YFSETQ. Written as DNA, the CDR3 is TGCGCCAGCAGCTTGGTTGGGACAGTTAATGAAAAACTGTTTTTT. Translation: CASSLVGTVNEKLFF.

The chain has TRBV6-1 and TRBJ2-5; 10 bases map to TRBD2. Germline V lookup: CDR1 MNHNS, CDR2 SASEGT. This CDR3 has 17 amino acids. With V trimmed by 0 bases and J by 8 bases, 12 bases remained unmatched. The CDR3 nucleotides are TGTGCCAGCAGTGAAGCGCTTCGGCTAGCGGGGGCTGACACCCAGTACTTC. It translates to CASSEALRLAGADTQYF.

The rearrangement links TRBV7-2 to TRBJ2-7; 8 bases align to TRBD2. CDR1 and CDR2 (germline): SGHTA, FQGNSA. The CDR3 is 13 amino acids. The ends lost 8 bases at V and 2 bases at J; junction bases unmatched: 5. The CDR3 region has the DNA TGTGCCAGCCGGGCGGGGGGAACCTACGAGCAGTACTTC. Encoded protein: CASRAGGTYEQYF.

V gene TRBV5-4 combines with J gene TRBJ2-5, with a possible D match to TRBD1 (5 bases). There are 13 residues in the CDR3. Germline V gene sequence: CDR1 SGHNT, CDR2 YYREEE (reference sequence). V was trimmed by 2 bases and J by 7 bases, leaving 12 bases between them. CDR3 sequence (DNA): TGTGCCAGCAGCTTCGGACAAAAAGGGACCCAGTACTTC. Translation gives CASSFGQKGTQYF.

The V gene is TRBV5-1, the J gene TRBJ2-1; a weak D match, TRBD2 (7 bases). Germline loops: CDR1 SGHRS, CDR2 YFSETQ. The CDR3 has 14 amino acids. Trimming cost V 4 bases and J 6 bases, with 14 bases left between them. The CDR3 sequence: CASSKGGASNEQFF. The DNA of the CDR3 is TGCGCCAGCAGCAAGGGGGGGGCCTCCAATGAGCAGTTCTTC.

The CDR3 spells CASSRGAEDTQYF. The CDR3 region has the DNA TGTGCCAGCAGCCGAGGAGCAGAGGATACGCAGTATTTT. The chain recombines TRBV11-3 with TRBJ2-3, with D unresolved. CDR3 length: 13 residues. Germline assignment: CDR1 SGHNT and CDR2 YENEEA. V lost 5 bases and J 6 bases, leaving 12 bases between the germline ends.

CDR3 in DNA: TGTGCCAGCAGCTTAAATAGCGGGACCACCTACAATGAGCAGTTCTTC. This sequence encodes CASSLNSGTTYNEQFF. The chain joins TRBV5-4 to TRBJ2-1; 8 positions agree with TRBD2. Germline values: CDR1 SGHNT, CDR2 YYREEE (reference sequence). Unmatched junction bases numbered 6, after V lost 2 bases and J lost 2 bases. The CDR3 covers 16 residues.

This clone was seen a few times. V gene TRBV6-5 combines with J gene TRBJ1-6; D not certain. Germline CDR1 MNHEY, CDR2 SVGAGI. The CDR3 consists of 12 residues. The ends were cut back, 5 bases at V and 10 bases at J, with 9 bases in the middle. The CDR3 coding sequence is TGTGCCAGCAGTACGACAAGATCACCCCTCCACTTT. Its protein is CASSTTRSPLHF.

J is TRBJ2-7 and V is TRBV10-3; 8 bases map to TRBD2. Germline V gives CDR1 ENHRY, CDR2 SYGVKD. The CDR3 has 15 residues. J was trimmed by 1 base and V by 3 bases; bases with no gene match: 5. The CDR3 spells CAISDLGGRSYEQYF. Here the CDR3 DNA reads TGTGCCATCAGTGATCTTGGCGGGAGGTCCTACGAGCAGTACTTC.

The chain couples TRBV11-1 to TRBJ2-3; the match to TRBD1 covers 8 bases. CDR3 length equals 14 residues. Germline V gene sequence: CDR1 SGHAT, CDR2 FQDESV (reference sequence). With 5 bases clipped from V and 3 bases from J, the junction kept 4 bases outside the gene matches. CDR3 sequence: CASSRDRSTDTQYF. The CDR3 nucleotides are TGTGCCAGCAGCCGGGACAGGTCGACAGATACGCAGTATTTT.

This chain connects TRBV11-2 to TRBJ2-1, with D tentatively TRBD2 (6 bases). Trimming pared 5 bases from V and 4 bases from J, leaving 18 bases between. Germline assignment: CDR1 SGHAT and CDR2 FQNNGV. The CDR3 runs to 16 residues. DNA for the CDR3: TGTGCCAGCAGCCCCTTAGCGGTCCCGGGATACAATGAGCAGTTCTTC. Its translation is CASSPLAVPGYNEQFF. Variable domain in full (rest from reference TRBV11-2 and TRBJ2-1): EAGVAQSPRYKIIEKRQSVAFWCNPISGHATLYWYQQILGQGPKLLIQFQNNGVVDDSQLPKDRFSAERLKGVDSTLKIQPAKLEDSAVYLCASSPLAVPGYNEQFFGPGTRLTVL.

This clone was seen a single time. The chain employs TRBV9 and TRBJ2-1; D is possibly TRBD2 (6 bases). V was cut by 4 bases and J by 7 bases, with 15 bases left in between. The CDR3 loop spans 14 amino acids. Germline-derived CDR1 and CDR2 are SGDLS and YYNGEE. The CDR3 nucleotides are TGTGCCAGCAGCTTCCGTGGTAGCGGAAATGAGCAGTTCTTC. Protein: CASSFRGSGNEQFF. The whole variable domain, remainder taken from reference TRBV9 and TRBJ2-1, is DSGVTQTPKHLITATGQRVTLRCSPRSGDLSVYWYQQSLDQGLQFLIQYYNGEERAKGNILERFSAQQFPDLHSELNLSSLELGDSALYFCASSFRGSGNEQFFGPGTRLTVL.

This rearrangement joins TRBV6-6 to TRBJ1-6; D is perhaps TRBD1 (6 bases). V lost 5 bases to trimming and J lost 7 bases, with 12 bases between them. The germline V gene has CDR1 MNHNY and CDR2 SVGAGI (reference sequence). The CDR3 has 14 amino acids. The CDR3 protein is CASSLQGENSPLHF. Written as DNA, the CDR3 is TGTGCCAGCAGTCTACAGGGAGAAAATTCACCCCTCCACTTT.

This clone was observed a few times. J is TRBJ1-1 and V is TRBV5-1, with D tentatively TRBD1 (6 bases). V was trimmed by 0 bases and J by 1 base, leaving 10 bases between them. This CDR3 is built from 15 residues. Germline CDR1 SGHRS, CDR2 YFSETQ. The CDR3 loop reads CASSLGGQPNTEAFF. The CDR3 bases are TGCGCCAGCAGCTTGGGTGGACAGCCGAACACTGAAGCTTTCTTT.

This clone has only one observation. The V call is TRBV5-5, the J call TRBJ2-6, with 8 bases lining up with TRBD1. Germline loops: CDR1 SGHKS, CDR2 YYEKEE (reference sequence). This CDR3 is 16 amino acids long. The junction had 2 bases not matched to a gene; V was cut back by 1 base and J by 2 bases. DNA of the CDR3: TGTGCCAGCAGCTTGAGGGGACAGGCTGGGGCCAACGTCCTGACTTTC. Amino acid sequence: CASSLRGQAGANVLTF.

This clone occurred many times. V usage is TRBV6-5 and J usage is TRBJ1-1; 7 nucleotides align to TRBD1. The germline CDR1 and CDR2 sequences are MNHEY and SVGAGI. Trimming took 6 bases from V and 2 from J; bases not matched to a gene: 3. The CDR3 runs to 13 residues. CDR3 in amino acids: CASRGQLNTEAFF. Here the CDR3 DNA reads TGTGCCAGCAGGGGACAGCTTAACACTGAAGCTTTCTTT.

The rearrangement links TRBV4-3 to TRBJ1-4; no clear D. This CDR3 is built from 15 residues. Trimming cost V 0 bases and J 8 bases, with 13 bases left between them. The germline V gene encodes CDR1 LGHNA and CDR2 YSLEER. The CDR3 loop reads CASSQERDLLEKLFF. For the CDR3, the DNA is TGCGCCAGCAGCCAAGAGAGGGATCTGCTCGAAAAACTGTTTTTT.

The chain recombines TRBV4-2 with TRBJ1-4, with 10 bases fitting TRBD1. The CDR3 sequence is 17 residues long. Per the germline V gene, CDR1 is LGHNA and CDR2 is YNFKEQ. The V and J ends lost 8 bases and 2 bases, in that order; junction bases with no gene match: 11. The CDR3 coding sequence is TGTGCCAGCCGTAGTCGGGACAGGGGCCCGACTAATGAAAAACTGTTTTTT. Translating gives CASRSRDRGPTNEKLFF.

This clone was picked up a small number of times. J is TRBJ2-6 and V is TRBV11-2; D call uncertain. This CDR3 is 14 amino acids long. Looked up from germline, CDR1 is SGHAT and CDR2 is FQNNGV. The V end lost 3 bases, the J end lost 4 bases, and 7 bases lay between the germline ends. This chain's CDR3 is CASSLTWGANVLTF. The CDR3 DNA reads TGTGCCAGCAGCTTGACATGGGGGGCCAACGTCCTGACTTTC.

V is TRBV4-3 and J is TRBJ2-7, with 9 positions matching TRBD1. The V and J ends lost 4 bases and 2 bases, in that order; junction bases with no gene match: 3. Germline-derived CDR1 and CDR2 are LGHNA and YSLEER. The CDR3 spans 14 residues. CDR3 loop: CASSRDRVPYEQYF. CDR3 DNA: TGCGCCAGCAGCCGGGACAGGGTGCCCTACGAGCAGTACTTC.

The rearrangement uses TRBV7-2 and TRBJ1-6; D not resolved. This CDR3 has 14 amino acids. CDR1 is SGHTA and CDR2 is FQGNSA in the germline V gene. V was trimmed by 0 bases and J by 7 bases, leaving 7 bases between them. CDR3 amino acids: CASSLAAGNSPLHF. The CDR3 nucleotides read TGTGCCAGCAGCTTAGCCGCGGGAAATTCACCCCTCCACTTT.

The genes are TRBV11-2 and TRBJ2-5; 12 bases line up with TRBD2. CDR1 and CDR2 (germline): SGHAT, FQNNGV. The J segment lost 2 bases and the V segment lost 4 bases, leaving 5 bases of the junction unmatched. The CDR3 runs to 16 residues. The CDR3 loop is CASSSWTSGVQETQYF. CDR3 DNA: TGTGCCAGCAGCTCCTGGACTAGCGGGGTTCAAGAGACCCAGTACTTC.

The chain carries TRBV7-2 and TRBJ2-7; 7 nucleotides agree with TRBD2. The CDR3 covers 15 residues. CDR1 is SGHTA, CDR2 FQGNSA, per germline. The V segment lost 2 bases and the J segment 0 bases; nucleotides outside the gene matches: 4. CDR3 protein: CASSLSGGSSYEQYF. As DNA, the CDR3 is TGTGCCAGCAGCTTATCGGGCGGGAGCTCCTACGAGCAGTACTTC.

This clone was counted once. The chain links TRBV4-2 to TRBJ2-3; 9 bases fit TRBD1. The CDR3 extends over 18 amino acids. The germline CDR1 and CDR2 sequences are LGHNA and YNFKEQ. J gave up 6 bases and V 6 bases, and 19 bases lay outside the gene matches. The CDR3 loop is CASRHTNRGTGNTDTQYF. In DNA form, the CDR3 reads TGTGCCAGCAGACATACAAACCGGGGGACAGGGAATACGGATACGCAGTATTTT.

Only one count was recorded for this clone. The V gene is TRBV19, the J gene TRBJ2-5; possible D gene TRBD1, 7 bases. The CDR3 contains 13 residues. CDR1 is LNHDA and CDR2 is SQIVND in the germline V gene (reference sequence). V was shortened by 10 bases and J by 7 bases, with 19 bases between the two germline ends. The CDR3 sequence is CATRGYLGGTQYF. DNA for the CDR3: TGTGCCACCAGGGGGTACCTGGGGGGGACCCAGTACTTC.

The genes are TRBV4-3 and TRBJ1-6, with 8 bases that match TRBD1. Looked up from germline, CDR1 is LGHNA and CDR2 is YSLEER. CDR3 length: 17 residues. V trimming: 3 bases; J trimming: 0 bases; junction bases outside the gene matches: 4. In nucleotides, the CDR3 is TGCGCCAGCAGCCACAAGGACAGGGCCTCCTATAATTCACCCCTCCACTTT. It specifies CASSHKDRASYNSPLHF.

The chain recombines TRBV30 with TRBJ2-7; 9 bases agree with TRBD1. Trimming took 2 bases from V and 4 from J; bases not matched to a gene: 6. The CDR3 runs to 14 residues. Germline-derived CDR1 and CDR2 are GTSNPN and SVGIG (reference sequence). The CDR3 spells CAWSRGTGRYEQYF. In nucleotides, the CDR3 is TGTGCCTGGAGTAGGGGGACAGGGAGATACGAGCAGTACTTC.

The gene calls are TRBV10-1 and TRBJ1-4, with D perhaps matching TRBD1 (6 bases). Germline assignment: CDR1 WNHNN and CDR2 SYGVQD (reference sequence). The CDR3 contains 18 residues. Trimming left V 5 bases short and J 6 bases short, with 25 bases between. As DNA, the CDR3 is TGCGCCAGCAGTCCACAGGGAGCCCACCGTCTTTGGGATGAAAAACTGTTTTTT. As protein: CASSPQGAHRLWDEKLFF.

The chain couples TRBV9 to TRBJ2-7; a possible D gene is TRBD2 (6 bases). Between the trimmed V and J ends, which lost 4 bases and 2 bases, there was a span of 13 bases. Germline CDR1 reads SGDLS; CDR2 reads YYNGEE. The CDR3 has 14 residues. The CDR3 reads CASSLSGSTYEQYF. The CDR3 nucleotides are TGTGCCAGCAGCCTTAGCGGCTCCACCTACGAGCAGTACTTC.

This clone was counted a single time. The chain couples TRBV4-2 to TRBJ1-3, with 7 nucleotides matching TRBD1. Trimming removed 2 bases from V and 1 base from J; junction bases left unmatched: 8. The CDR3 is 17 amino acids. Looked up from germline, CDR1 is LGHNA and CDR2 is YNFKEQ. The CDR3 region is CASSQQITGVSGNTIYF. The CDR3 nucleotides are TGTGCCAGCAGCCAACAAATCACAGGGGTGTCTGGAAACACCATATATTTT.